This TCR beta chain was sequenced for a study of technical replicates of blood from a handful of donors. Profiling relied on immunoSEQ multiplex PCR, and the TCRdb table lists in-frame clones only, not all of them. The table lists tens of thousands of clones, 75% to 95% of them singletons. Trimming stripped 5 bases from V and 10 bases from J, with 11 bases between. Germline CDR1 is SGHTA and CDR2 is FQGTGA. The CDR3 spans 11 residues. The sequencing input was T cells isolated from PBMCs. The receptor was derived from a human donor in good health. V gene TRBV7-3 combines with J gene TRBJ1-2; unclear D gene. The CDR3 DNA is TGTGCCAGCAGCCTAGCACGTCTCTACACCTTC. Its protein product is CASSLARLYTF.